This TCR beta chain is drawn from a study of CD8 T cells in Susac syndrome. General study results and limits: TCR sequencing and HLA analysis covered a relatively small number of individuals.

It was with random hexamers that roughly 0.45 to 1 ug RNA was reverse transcribed. TCRdb itself ran the immunoSEQ multiplex PCR reads through MiXCR, one entry per CDR3 protein. Here the sample spans about 430,000 distinct CDR3 sequences, approximately 89% being singletons. The CDR3 consists of 14 residues. J gave up 6 bases and V 3 bases, and 5 bases lay outside the gene matches. CDR1 is SNHLY and CDR2 is FYNNEI in the germline V gene. The authors sequenced TCR beta from blood CD8+ and CD4+ T cells. It was negative isolation that provided the CD8+ and CD4+ T cells, whereas TEMRA cells were enriched by FACS. This clonotype was recorded only once. What it binds is unknown.

The rearrangement links TRBV2 to TRBJ1-5; 7 bases are shared with TRBD1. Sample: CD8+ T cells from PBMCs. The sequence came from a human donor with multiple sclerosis. The CDR3 DNA reads as TGTGCCAGCAGTGAGGGACAGCCCCCTCAGCCCCAGCATTTT. Protein: CASSEGQPPQPQHF. Combining the CDR3 with reference TRBV2 and TRBJ1-5 gives the whole variable domain EPEVTQTPSHQVTQMGQEVILRCVPISNHLYFYWYRQILGQKVEFLVSFYNNEISEKSEIFDDQFSVERPDGSNFTLKIRSTKLEDSAMYFCASSEGQPPQPQHFGDGTRLSIL.